A single sample gave rise to the 17 T cell receptor beta chains below, sequenced in a study of regulatory T cells in long-lasting Graves disease. The time point denotes: newly diagnosed GD, antithyroid drugs for less than 3 months. From PBMCs, RNA was extracted and then used to make the TCR library. To make TCR beta libraries, researchers used iRepertoire HTBI primers and Arm-PCR of CDR3 regions. TCRdb re-analysed the multiplex PCR reads in MiXCR, keeping a single row per CDR3 protein. The sample carries around 420,000 distinct CDR3 sequences, about 15% recorded once. In addition, the sample was reused for a study of T cells in Graves' hyperthyroidism and ophthalmopathy.

The sample consisted of peripheral blood mononuclear cells (PBMCs), taken at new diagnosis, from a patient treated with antithyroid drugs. The source of these receptors is a middle-aged woman with Graves disease.

This clonotype was seen many times. The gene calls are TRBV28 and TRBJ2-5; 8 bases are shared with TRBD2. Germline V CDR1 and CDR2: MDHEN, SYDVKM. There are 14 residues in the CDR3. Trimming took 4 bases from V and 4 from J; bases not matched to a gene: 5. In nucleotides, the CDR3 is TGTGCCAGCAGTTCGGGAGGGCCGTTAGAGACCCAGTACTTC. This gives the protein CASSSGGPLETQYF.

This clonotype was detected a few times. The genes are TRBV6-1 and TRBJ2-7; TRBD2 is a possible D gene (6 bases). This CDR3 has 16 amino acids. In germline, CDR1 is MNHNS, CDR2 SASEGT. V lost 8 bases and J 6 bases, leaving 26 bases between the germline ends. The CDR3 DNA follows: TGTGCCAGCCGTCCCGGGAGAGTCAGAGGTCCCCTCGAGCAGTACTTC. This translates into CASRPGRVRGPLEQYF.

This clonotype was detected many times. V and J are TRBV28 and TRBJ2-7; 14 nucleotides match TRBD2. This CDR3 contains 17 residues. The V and J ends lost 4 bases and 4 bases, in that order; junction bases with no gene match: 9. CDR1 is MDHEN and CDR2 is SYDVKM in the germline V gene. CDR3 in DNA: TGTGCCAGCAGTTCCGGGACTAGCGGGAGCTTTTTATACGAGCAGTACTTC. Translation: CASSSGTSGSFLYEQYF.

Concerning this clonotype itself: One end of the junction fails to match germline, which may point to a read error. The J gene is TRBJ2-1, the V gene TRBV15; 11 positions agree with TRBD2. Germline CDR1 is LNHNV and CDR2 is YYDKDF (reference sequence). CDR3 length: 14 amino acids. The chain's CDR3 is CATSGGLAVNEKFF. Written as DNA, the CDR3 is TGTGCCACCAGCGGGGGACTAGCGGTCAATGAGAAGTTCTTC.

The chain links TRBV29-1 to TRBJ2-3; D unresolved. Deletions cut 1 base from V and 2 bases from J, with 7 bases between. The CDR3 runs to 13 residues. Germline lookup yields CDR1 SQVTM and CDR2 ANQGSEA. The CDR3 nucleotides are TGCAGCGTTGAAGGACATTACACAGATACGCAGTATTTT. This gives the protein CSVEGHYTDTQYF.

Many counts were recorded for this clonotype. This chain uses TRBV28 with TRBJ1-1; D possibly corresponds to TRBD1 (5 bases). Germline CDR1 MDHEN, CDR2 SYDVKM. The CDR3 spans 14 residues. V was cut by 3 bases and J by 5 bases, with 13 bases left in between. As DNA, the CDR3 is TGTGCCAGCAGTTTGATTAGAACAGGTACTGAAGCTTTCTTT. It codes for CASSLIRTGTEAFF.

A word on this clonotype: A read error is the likely source, as a far larger clone sits one nucleotide away. J is TRBJ2-3 and V is TRBV7-2; 9 positions agree with TRBD2. The closer fit of TRBJ2-1 to the DNA end suggests the J call may be wrong. CDR1 is SGHTA and CDR2 is FQGNSA in the germline V gene. The CDR3 extends over 16 amino acids. CDR3 protein: CASSLEREASNSEQFF. The CDR3 region has the DNA TGTGCCAGCAGCTTAGAGCGGGAGGCATCGAACAGTGAGCAGTTCTTC.

This clonotype was recorded at least ten times. The chain is built from TRBV20-1 and TRBJ2-2, with D possibly TRBD1 on 5 matching bases. Germline loops: CDR1 DFQATT, CDR2 SNEGSKA (reference sequence). With 2 bases removed from V and 1 base from J, the gap between germline ends came to 5 bases. This CDR3 spans 13 amino acids. CDR3 sequence: CSARQGNTGELFF. CDR3 DNA: TGCAGTGCTAGACAGGGGAACACCGGGGAGCTGTTTTTT.

A few counts support this clonotype. The rearrangement uses TRBV12-5 and TRBJ2-1; 8 bases map to TRBD2. The CDR3 runs 15 residues. V trimming: 2 bases; J trimming: 4 bases; junction bases outside the gene matches: 4. Germline V lookup: CDR1 LGHNT, CDR2 FRNRAP. DNA of the CDR3: TGTGCTAGTGGTTTGCCTCCGGGGGGGTACAATGAGCAGTTCTTC. It specifies CASGLPPGGYNEQFF.

This clonotype was counted only a few times. This sequence joins TRBV3-1 and TRBJ2-3; the match to TRBD2 covers 9 bases. The CDR3 spans 18 residues. Germline assignment: CDR1 LGHDT and CDR2 YNNKEL (reference sequence). V was pared by 2 bases and J by 5 bases, with 14 bases of the junction left unmatched. DNA for the CDR3: TGTGCCAGCAGCCAAAGGGTCTTCGCGGGAGGGCCGGGAGATACGCAGTATTTT. Its translation: CASSQRVFAGGPGDTQYF.

The sample holds many counts of this clonotype. This sequence joins TRBV2 and TRBJ2-1; 8 bases are shared with TRBD2. The CDR3 consists of 14 residues. CDR1 SNHLY and CDR2 FYNNEI come from the germline V gene. Trimming took 10 bases from V and 11 from J; bases not matched to a gene: 16. This chain's CDR3 is CATSPGQREPKQFF. CDR3 DNA sequence: TGTGCCACCAGCCCGGGCCAGCGGGAGCCGAAGCAGTTCTTC.

At least ten counts were recorded for this clonotype. The chain uses TRBV28 and TRBJ2-7, with TRBD2 identical over 10 bases. Trimming took 6 bases from V and 0 from J; bases not matched to a gene: 17. This CDR3 is built from 19 residues. Germline values: CDR1 MDHEN, CDR2 SYDVKM. The CDR3 protein is CASSHNPNTLAGSSYEQYF. In DNA form, the CDR3 reads TGTGCCAGCAGCCACAACCCTAACACACTAGCGGGGAGCTCCTACGAGCAGTACTTC.

This clonotype was recorded many times. The chain has TRBV27 and TRBJ2-7; D gene uncertain. The CDR3 covers 12 residues. Trimming removed 5 bases at V and 6 bases at J, with 11 bases between. The V gene's germline CDR1 is MNHEY and CDR2 SMNVEV (reference sequence). CDR3 in amino acids: CASSPPASEQYF. CDR3 bases: TGTGCCAGCAGTCCCCCCGCCTCCGAGCAGTACTTC.

Comments on this clonotype: It may be a read error: a sequence one base away is much more abundant. The CDR3 region has the DNA TGTGTCAGCACGACTAGCGGGAGGGCCTCGAATGAGCAGTTCTTC. Residues: CVSTTSGRASNEQFF. The V and J genes are TRBV5-6 and TRBJ2-1; 14 nucleotides match TRBD2. This CDR3 spans 15 amino acids. CDR1 and CDR2 from the germline V gene are SGHDT and YYEEEE.

A remark on this clonotype: A read error may be the cause here, since a much bigger clone is one base away. The chain carries TRBV28 and TRBJ2-6; D not resolved. The CDR3 consists of 16 residues. The V end lost 11 bases, the J end lost 0 bases, and 17 bases lay between the germline ends. Germline values: CDR1 MDHEN, CDR2 SYDVKM. The CDR3 coding sequence is TGTGCCGGCATCCCAAGGGCCCTCTCTGGGGCCAACGTCCTGACTTTC. Translating gives CAGIPRALSGANVLTF.

There are many counts of this clonotype. One junction end does not reproduce the germline sequence, and a read error may be involved. The genes are TRBV12-5 and TRBJ2-3, with D possibly called TRBD1 or TRBD2 (6 bases each). CDR3 length equals 16 residues. Germline V gene data show CDR1 as LGHNT and CDR2 as FRNRAP. The DNA of the CDR3 is TGTGCTAGTGGGAGAGGGGGGAGAGGAGGCACAGATACGCGGTATTTT. Its translation is CASGRGGRGGTDTRYF.

V gene TRBV11-2 combines with J gene TRBJ2-2; possibly TRBD1 or TRBD2 for D (6 bases each). Germline CDR1 is SGHAT and CDR2 is FQNNGV. Deletions cut 5 bases from V and 5 bases from J, with 15 bases between. The CDR3 spans 15 residues. This CDR3 reads CASSPRGALTGELFF. CDR3 bases: TGTGCCAGCAGCCCTAGGGGGGCTCTTACCGGGGAGCTGTTTTTT.